Listed here is a single T cell receptor beta chain. This CDR3 is 13 amino acids long. The V end lost 6 bases, the J end lost 3 bases, and 11 bases lay between the germline ends. Measured with immunoSEQ multiplex PCR; TCRdb has only the in-frame clones, and not every one. The table shows fewer than 180,000 clones, with approximately 92% occurring only once. The sample comes from a study of T cell responses to AZD1222 COVID-19 vaccine. Sample: peripheral blood, taken 28 days after the second AZD1222 dose. V usage is TRBV12-3 or TRBV12-4 and J usage is TRBJ1-2; D is ambiguous. The receptor was isolated from an adult who received the AZD1222 COVID-19 vaccine. The CDR3 is CASRPWGDYGYTF. The CDR3, as DNA: TGTGCCAGCAGGCCGTGGGGTGACTATGGCTACACCTTC.